This TCR beta chain came from a study of cytomegalovirus exposure and HLA in healthy donors. TCRdb keeps only in-frame clones here, not all; method: immunoSEQ multiplex PCR. The sample holds under 75,000 clones, 95% to 97% seen once. Study-wide findings and caveats: Cytomegalovirus-associated TCR beta chains were listed, numbering 150 to 200.

As to this clone: As yet, its antigen is unknown.

Sequencing input: PBMCs. This clonotype originated in a young woman in good health and CMV-seronegative.

The CDR3, as DNA: TGTGCCAGCGCAGGGTCCTCTGGAAACACCATATATTTT. Encoded protein: CASAGSSGNTIYF. The chain has TRBV25-1 and TRBJ1-3, with D maybe TRBD1 (5 bases). CDR1 and CDR2 from the germline V gene are MGHDK and SYGVNS. Trimming took off 8 bases at V and 0 bases at J, with 8 bases between the two ends. The CDR3 runs 13 residues.